These T cell receptor beta chains were read from a single sample in a study of CD8 T cells in ankylosing spondylitis. TCRdb re-called the 5' RACE reads through MiXCR, storing one row per CDR3 protein. This table has some 39,000 distinct CDR3 sequences, around 15% appearing once. Sequenced sample: synovial fluid, either unsorted or a sorted T cell fraction (not recorded which). These TCRs come from a male donor with ankylosing spondylitis. Each CDR3 is given with its conserved first and last residue. Each record gives: D gene, V gene, J gene, clone size, CDR3 protein, CDR3 DNA. The D gene is left open where the match is weak. Clone size is not always given. Where it is, it says once, few, many or a class for expanded clones.

D gene: TRBD1; V gene: TRBV24-1; J gene: TRBJ2-3; clone size: few; CDR3 protein: CATSDLRDRDQTDTQYF; CDR3 DNA: TGTGCCACCAGTGATTTGCGGGACAGGGATCAGACAGATACGCAGTATTTT
D gene: TRBD1; V gene: TRBV10-2; J gene: TRBJ2-3; clone size: -; CDR3 protein: CASLTGEIGTDTQYF; CDR3 DNA: TGCGCCAGCTTAACAGGGGAGATCGGCACAGATACGCAGTATTTT
D gene: -; V gene: TRBV4-3; J gene: TRBJ2-5; clone size: few; CDR3 protein: CASSQERELGTQYF; CDR3 DNA: TGCGCCAGCAGCCAAGAGCGGGAACTAGGGACCCAGTACTTC
D gene: TRBD1; V gene: TRBV11-2; J gene: TRBJ2-4; clone size: few; CDR3 protein: CASRIGTGGGLAKNIQYF; CDR3 DNA: TGTGCCAGCAGAATCGGGACAGGGGGCGGCTTAGCCAAAAACATTCAGTACTTC
D gene: -; V gene: TRBV4-2; J gene: TRBJ1-2; clone size: -; CDR3 protein: CVSRGGLRGDGYTF; CDR3 DNA: TGTGTTTCGAGGGGGGGCCTAAGAGGAGATGGCTACACCTTC
D gene: -; V gene: TRBV10-3; J gene: TRBJ2-2; clone size: few; CDR3 protein: CAISEFYYRYRTGTGELFF; CDR3 DNA: TGTGCCATCAGTGAGTTCTACTATAGGTACCGCACGGGCACCGGGGAGCTGTTTTTT
D gene: -; V gene: TRBV7-9; J gene: TRBJ1-2; clone size: many; CDR3 protein: CASSLGPDRDGYTF; CDR3 DNA: TGTGCCAGCAGCTTAGGCCCGGACAGAGACGGCTACACCTTC
D gene: -; V gene: TRBV7-9; J gene: TRBJ1-1; clone size: many; CDR3 protein: CASSLDRVGAFF; CDR3 DNA: TGTGCCAGCAGCTTAGACCGCGTAGGTGCTTTCTTT
D gene: -; V gene: TRBV27; J gene: TRBJ2-2; clone size: -; CDR3 protein: CASCRLPNTGELFF; CDR3 DNA: TGTGCCAGCTGTCGGCTCCCGAACACCGGGGAGCTGTTTTTT
D gene: TRBD2; V gene: TRBV28; J gene: TRBJ2-2; clone size: few; CDR3 protein: CASRSLAGRYTGELFF; CDR3 DNA: TGTGCCAGCAGGTCTCTAGCGGGAAGGTACACCGGGGAGCTGTTTTTT
D gene: TRBD2; V gene: TRBV6-1; J gene: TRBJ2-1; clone size: many; CDR3 protein: CASSEGLAGGRDEQFF; CDR3 DNA: TGTGCCAGCAGTGAGGGTTTAGCGGGGGGGCGCGATGAGCAGTTCTTC
D gene: -; V gene: TRBV2; J gene: TRBJ2-7; clone size: many; CDR3 protein: CASNLEGNSYEQYF; CDR3 DNA: TGTGCCAGCAATTTGGAGGGCAACTCCTACGAGCAGTACTTC
D gene: -; V gene: TRBV20-1; J gene: TRBJ1-1; clone size: -; CDR3 protein: CSARDPRFEAFF; CDR3 DNA: TGCAGTGCTAGAGATCCCAGATTTGAAGCTTTCTTT
D gene: TRBD2; V gene: TRBV29-1; J gene: TRBJ2-1; clone size: many; CDR3 protein: CSVEDLHSGRGVNNEQFF; CDR3 DNA: TGCAGCGTTGAAGATCTTCATAGCGGGAGGGGGGTCAACAATGAGCAGTTCTTC
D gene: TRBD1; V gene: TRBV12-3/TRBV12-4; J gene: TRBJ2-7; clone size: many; CDR3 protein: CASSLPGTGTYEQYF; CDR3 DNA: TGTGCCAGCAGCTTGCCCGGGACAGGGACCTACGAGCAGTACTTC
D gene: -; V gene: TRBV7-9; J gene: TRBJ2-3; clone size: many; CDR3 protein: CASSLVEGAFTDTQYF; CDR3 DNA: TGTGCCAGCAGCTTAGTGGAGGGGGCCTTCACAGATACGCAGTATTTT
D gene: -; V gene: TRBV28; J gene: TRBJ1-5; clone size: -; CDR3 protein: CASRPSGSGYQPQHF; CDR3 DNA: TGTGCCAGCAGGCCTTCCGGGTCAGGCTATCAGCCCCAGCATTTT
D gene: -; V gene: TRBV20-1; J gene: TRBJ1-5; clone size: many; CDR3 protein: CSARETDDQPQHF; CDR3 DNA: TGCAGTGCTAGGGAAACCGACGATCAGCCCCAGCATTTT
D gene: -; V gene: TRBV10-3; J gene: TRBJ2-7; clone size: few; CDR3 protein: CAASTGNEQYF; CDR3 DNA: TGTGCCGCCTCTACGGGCAACGAGCAGTACTTC
D gene: TRBD1; V gene: TRBV28; J gene: TRBJ2-7; clone size: -; CDR3 protein: CASSNLGTDSYEQYF; CDR3 DNA: TGTGCCAGCAGTAACCTCGGGACAGACTCCTACGAGCAGTACTTC
D gene: -; V gene: TRBV27; J gene: TRBJ1-5; clone size: many; CDR3 protein: CASRQGREWADQPQHF; CDR3 DNA: TGTGCCAGCCGCCAGGGAAGGGAGTGGGCCGATCAGCCCCAGCATTTT
D gene: TRBD1; V gene: TRBV19; J gene: TRBJ2-1; clone size: -; CDR3 protein: CASSRPGQGRGEQFF; CDR3 DNA: TGTGCCAGTAGTAGGCCGGGACAGGGACGAGGTGAGCAGTTCTTC
D gene: -; V gene: TRBV4-2; J gene: TRBJ2-1; clone size: few; CDR3 protein: CASSQDNGGATYNEQFF; CDR3 DNA: TGTGCCAGCAGCCAAGATAATGGGGGAGCCACCTACAATGAGCAGTTCTTC